This TCR beta chain was identified in a study of shared clonotypes between healthy human individuals. Looking at the study overall: The plates for each donor numbered three CD4 naive, three CD4 memory, two CD8 naive and one CD8 memory.

CD8 cells classed as naive were CD45RO-negative and positively selected for CCR7, excluding terminally differentiated effector memory CD45RA+ cells. Comment on this clone: The antigen is unknown.

Notes on the study in general: Naive subsets typically showed greater estimated richness than memory subsets.

The CDR3 totals 16 residues. V lost 5 bases and J 2 bases, leaving 15 bases between the germline ends. Germline CDR1 reads SGHVS; CDR2 reads FQNEAQ. Sorted-subset replicate PCR reactions contained roughly 200 ng DNA, corresponding to about 30,000 T cell genomes. In the study's own analysis: ImmunoSEQ only sent back junction sequences with no quality scores, so filtering was done differently. Method: immunoSEQ multiplex PCR; TCRdb's copy keeps in-frame clones and lacks some. V, J and clone size were drawn from that table, and D and trimming were deduced from the DNA. Counted here are around 2,000,000 clones, about 95% occurring once; the ten biggest clones make up 0.9% to 1.5%.

The sequence derives from a man aged 18 to 30 in good health. Sequencing input: naive CD8+ T cells sorted from blood. V and J are TRBV7-8 and TRBJ2-2; D not certain. For the CDR3, the DNA is TGTGCCAGCAGCGGAGTCCCCCCCTCAAACACCGGGGAGCTGTTTTTT. Translating it yields CASSGVPPSNTGELFF.